This TCR beta chain was sequenced for a study of naive and memory T cell subsets. Germline V gene lookup returns CDR1 LGHDT and CDR2 YNNKEL (reference sequence). The V end was cut by 6 bases, the J end by 5 bases, with 11 bases between. This CDR3 spans 13 amino acids. The beta constant-region primer was an equimolar mix of two oligonucleotides covering TRBC1 and TRBC2. An oligonucleotide with the SP2 primer and a 12-nucleotide UMI was ligated to the cDNA 3' end. TCRdb called the UMI-ligation and nested PCR reads again in MiXCR, with one record for every CDR3 protein. The data contain tens of thousands of distinct CDR3 sequences, around 12% of them singletons. This clonotype was seen only a few times. The antigen is not known. Study-level results: Naive and memory subsets had different power law exponents for TCR abundance. Over 90% of naive TCR sequences appeared only once, unlike memory subsets.

Sequential positive selection took CD4 T cells first, then CD8 T cells. The specimen was central memory CD4+ T cells from blood. This TCR derives from a human donor in good health. The V gene is TRBV3-1, the J gene TRBJ2-1, with a tentative D call TRBD2 (5 bases). DNA of the CDR3: TGTGCCAGCAGTCGGGGTGGGAACAATGAGCAGTTCTTC. Its protein is CASSRGGNNEQFF.